The sequence of this TCR beta chain was determined in a study of cytomegalovirus exposure and HLA in healthy donors. Here immunoSEQ multiplex PCR was the method, and the copy in TCRdb shows in-frame clones only, minus some. The data hold about 200,000 clones, with approximately 87% observed a single time. Germline CDR1 SGDLS, CDR2 YYNGEE. V gave up 3 bases and J gave up 4 bases; unmatched junction bases: 7. The CDR3 covers 15 residues. The receptor comes from a young woman in good health and CMV-seronegative. V and J are TRBV9 and TRBJ2-5; TRBD1 matches 9 bases. The sample consisted of PBMCs. The CDR3 nucleotides read TGTGCCAGCAGCGCATCCGGGACAGGGCGAGAGACCCAGTACTTC. Its translation is CASSASGTGRETQYF.